This T cell receptor (beta chain) came from a study of blood T cell repertoires in COVID-19. Study information: Samples taken during acute and convalescent COVID-19 were collected in the United States, Italy and Spain.

Individuals aged roughly 18 to 90 years were recruited from 24 US areas. Method: immunoSEQ multiplex PCR; TCRdb's copy keeps in-frame clones and lacks some. The repertoire holds about 370,000 clones, roughly 91% seen once, with 1.7% in the top ten. The germline V gene encodes CDR1 SGHTA and CDR2 FQGTGA. After removal of 4 bases from V and 0 bases from J, the junction contained 16 bases not matched to a gene. CDR3 length: 20 amino acids. The sequenced sample consisted of PBMCs or T cells enriched from blood (not recorded which). The sequence was obtained from a woman aged 25 to 45 who had recovered from COVID-19. This chain links TRBV7-3 with TRBJ2-1; 9 bases are a match to TRBD2. CDR3 sequence reads: CASSSGGVSGGLSSYNEQFF. The DNA of the CDR3 is TGTGCCAGCAGCTCGGGTGGCGTTAGCGGGGGCCTGAGCTCCTACAATGAGCAGTTCTTC.